These 26 T cell receptor beta chains were sequenced from one sample in a study of blood T cell repertoires in COVID-19. Clones were read by immunoSEQ multiplex PCR, and TCRdb kept only the in-frame ones, dropping some. The data show about 220,000 clones, with about 79% seen just once and 3% to 3.5% held by the top ten. Sequencing input: PBMCs or T cells enriched from blood (not recorded which). All receptors derive from a woman in her fifties or sixties who had recovered from COVID-19.

V is TRBV4-1 and J is TRBJ2-7; possible D gene TRBD1, 7 bases. The CDR3 loop spans 15 amino acids. Trimming removed 4 bases at V and 3 bases at J, with 16 bases between. Germline lookup yields CDR1 MGHRA and CDR2 YSYEKL. CDR3 residues: CASSRGTAQFYEQYF. In DNA, the CDR3 is TGCGCCAGCAGCCGCGGGACAGCGCAATTCTACGAGCAGTACTTC.

The gene calls are TRBV21-1 and TRBJ1-2; the table gives TRBD1 as D, unverified against the DNA. TRBV21-1 is flagged as a pseudogene. This CDR3 is 16 amino acids long. CDR3: CASSKAWCDRGRGYTF. The CDR3, as DNA: TGTGCCAGCAGCAAAGCATGGTGTGACAGGGGTAGGGGCTACACCTTC.

The chain uses TRBV2 and TRBJ1-2; tentatively, D is TRBD1 (6 bases). V lost 2 bases and J lost 3, with 13 bases in between. The CDR3 spans 15 residues. Germline assignment: CDR1 SNHLY and CDR2 FYNNEI. The CDR3 coding sequence is TGTGCCAGCAGTGAAAGGCTGGGACAAGACTATGGCTACACCTTC. Its protein product is CASSERLGQDYGYTF.

The chain is built from TRBV2 and TRBJ2-7; the D is unclear. Per the germline V gene, CDR1 is SNHLY and CDR2 is FYNNEI. The germline V and J ends were trimmed by 6 bases and 0 bases, with 9 bases remaining between them. The CDR3 is made up of 13 amino acids. CDR3 nucleotide sequence: TGTGCCAGCAGGGGCCCATTCTCCTACGAGCAGTACTTC. This translates into CASRGPFSYEQYF.

V is TRBV27 and J is TRBJ2-1; unclear D gene. The CDR3 consists of 15 residues. The germline V gene encodes CDR1 MNHEY and CDR2 SMNVEV (reference sequence). V lost 0 bases and J lost 0, with 6 bases in between. CDR3 nucleotide sequence: TGTGCCAGCAGTTTATCTCCCAGCTCCTACAATGAGCAGTTCTTC. Amino acid sequence: CASSLSPSSYNEQFF.

The V gene is TRBV9, the J gene TRBJ1-2; unclear D gene. The V and J ends lost 3 bases and 4 bases respectively, with 4 bases between them. CDR1 SGDLS and CDR2 YYNGEE come from the germline V gene. The CDR3 spans 11 residues. DNA for the CDR3: TGTGCCAGCAGCGCCCTCTATGGCTACACCTTC. This encodes CASSALYGYTF.

This chain joins TRBV25-1 and TRBJ1-2; 7 positions agree with TRBD1. Germline assignment: CDR1 MGHDK and CDR2 SYGVNS. Trimming removed 1 base from V and 4 bases from J; junction bases left unmatched: 3. The CDR3 consists of 14 residues. As DNA, the CDR3 is TGTGCCAGCAGTGAATCTGCAGGGGGCTATGGCTACACCTTC. Translation: CASSESAGGYGYTF.

The V call is TRBV2, the J call TRBJ2-5, with unresolved D. The CDR3 length is 11 residues. Germline assignment: CDR1 SNHLY and CDR2 FYNNEI. The V end was cut by 9 bases, the J end by 4 bases, with 9 bases between. The CDR3 coding sequence is TGTGCCAGTACCGCGTTAGAGACCCAGTACTTC. Translation gives CASTALETQYF.

In its sample, this clone was seen a few times. The V call is TRBV7-7, the J call TRBJ2-7; D is uncertain. Germline lookup yields CDR1 SSHAT and CDR2 FNYEAQ (reference sequence). The CDR3 is made up of 13 amino acids. V dropped 4 bases and J dropped 6 bases, with 13 bases sitting between them. CDR3: CASSSTLRGEQYF. Here the CDR3 DNA reads TGTGCCAGCAGCTCGACCCTCCGAGGCGAGCAGTACTTC. Full variable domain (rest looked up from reference TRBV7-7 and TRBJ2-7): GAGVSQSPRYKVTKRGQDVTLRCDPISSHATLYWYQQALGQGPEFLTYFNYEAQPDKSGLPSDRFSAERPEGSISTLTIQRTEQRDSAMYRCASSSTLRGEQYFGPGTRLTVT.

J is TRBJ2-2 and V is TRBV5-1; 8 nucleotides agree with TRBD1. This CDR3 spans 16 amino acids. In germline, CDR1 is SGHRS, CDR2 YFSETQ. Germline trimming cut 6 bases from V and 2 bases from J; bases unmatched to any gene: 9. This CDR3 is CASIPRAGGNTGELFF. CDR3 nucleotide sequence: TGCGCCAGCATCCCTCGGGCAGGGGGCAACACCGGGGAGCTGTTTTTT.

V and J are TRBV5-5 and TRBJ2-6; possibly TRBD2 for D (5 bases). Germline CDR1 is SGHKS and CDR2 is YYEKEE (reference sequence). V lost 0 bases, J lost 4 bases, and 17 bases lay in between. CDR3 size: 18 residues. The DNA of the CDR3 is TGTGCCAGCAGCTTGGCCGTCACCCGACGGGAAGGGGCCAACGTCCTGACTTTC. This sequence encodes CASSLAVTRREGANVLTF.

The chain is built from TRBV7-2 and TRBJ2-3; D is unresolved. This CDR3 has 13 amino acids. The germline gives CDR1 SGHTA, CDR2 FQGNSA. Trimming stripped 6 bases from V and 1 base from J, with 8 bases between. For the CDR3, the DNA is TGTGCCAGCAGTTTACCGGGCACAGATACGCAGTATTTT. It is translated as CASSLPGTDTQYF.

The rearrangement links TRBV7-2 to TRBJ2-3; the match to TRBD2 covers 8 bases. The CDR3 has 17 amino acids. The trim removed 2 bases at V and 0 bases at J, leaving 7 bases unmatched. The germline V gene has CDR1 SGHTA and CDR2 FQGNSA. The CDR3 sequence is CASSLPPGGYSTDTQYF. The CDR3 coding sequence is TGTGCCAGCAGCTTACCGCCGGGGGGGTATAGCACAGATACGCAGTATTTT.

This sequence joins TRBV7-2 and TRBJ2-5; 12 bases are a match to TRBD2. Germline V gene data show CDR1 as SGHTA and CDR2 as FQGNSA. The CDR3 is made up of 14 amino acids. After removal of 4 bases from V and 13 bases from J, the junction contained 10 bases not matched to a gene. DNA of the CDR3: TGTGCCAGCAGCTCGGGACTAGCGGGCTCCGCGGGGTACTTC. This translates into CASSSGLAGSAGYF.

The rearrangement joins TRBV7-3 to TRBJ2-5; 12 positions agree with TRBD2. Unmatched junction bases numbered 6, after V lost 4 bases and J lost 9 bases. This CDR3 region has 14 residues. CDR1 SGHTA and CDR2 FQGTGA come from the germline V gene. CDR3 sequence: CASSSRTSGAAQYF. CDR3 DNA sequence: TGTGCCAGCAGCTCCCGGACTAGCGGGGCCGCCCAGTACTTC.

The rearrangement links TRBV11-2 to TRBJ2-5, with D maybe TRBD2 (5 bases). The length of the CDR3 is 16 residues. Per germline, CDR1 SGHAT and CDR2 FQNNGV. The V end was cut by 5 bases, the J end by 5 bases, with 21 bases between. CDR3 bases: TGTGCCAGCAGCCACCGCTCGGGGAGCCTTCGGGAGACCCAGTACTTC. Translated: CASSHRSGSLRETQYF.

This clone has a single count. This chain links TRBV12-5 with TRBJ1-5; 8 bases fit TRBD1. Per the germline V gene, CDR1 is LGHNT and CDR2 is FRNRAP. The CDR3 length is 14 residues. V lost 5 bases, J lost 4 bases, and 4 bases stayed unmatched. CDR3 protein: CASGTRQGNQPQHF. CDR3 DNA sequence: TGTGCTAGTGGTACTCGACAGGGGAATCAGCCCCAGCATTTT.

This chain connects TRBV29-1 to TRBJ2-3; 10 nucleotides line up with TRBD1. This CDR3 region has 13 residues. The junction had 1 base not matched to a gene; V was cut back by 4 bases and J by 3 bases. CDR1 SQVTM and CDR2 ANQGSEA come from the germline V gene. CDR3: CSVGTGGTDTQYF. The CDR3 nucleotides read TGCAGCGTTGGGACAGGGGGGACAGATACGCAGTATTTT.

The J gene is TRBJ2-2, the V gene TRBV5-1; D not certain. Trimming took 3 bases from V and 3 from J, leaving 3 bases between them. The CDR3 has 12 amino acids. Germline CDR1 SGHRS, CDR2 YFSETQ. The CDR3 region is CASSSYTGELFF. CDR3 coding DNA: TGCGCCAGCAGCTCCTACACCGGGGAGCTGTTTTTT.

This rearrangement joins TRBV7-8 to TRBJ1-6; TRBD1 agrees at 7 bases. Germline values: CDR1 SGHVS, CDR2 FQNEAQ. The CDR3 runs to 15 residues. V trimming: 2 bases; J trimming: 10 bases; junction bases outside the gene matches: 8. The chain's CDR3 is CASSLNRQGGSPLHF. CDR3 bases: TGTGCCAGCAGCTTAAATAGACAGGGTGGATCACCCCTCCACTTT.

The V gene is TRBV2, the J gene TRBJ1-1, with 8 bases that match TRBD1. Germline V gene data show CDR1 as SNHLY and CDR2 as FYNNEI. The J segment lost 5 bases and the V segment lost 10 bases, leaving 9 bases of the junction unmatched. This CDR3 contains 13 residues. CDR3 nucleotides: TGTGCCACCACCGGGACAGGTGTAACTGAAGCTTTCTTT. Protein sequence: CATTGTGVTEAFF.

The CDR3 nucleotides are TGTGCCAGCAGCTTAGTGAGGACTAGCGGGGGGCCGGGGGATACGCAGTATTTT. This codes for CASSLVRTSGGPGDTQYF. This chain links TRBV7-2 with TRBJ2-3; TRBD2 matches at 14 bases. CDR1 is SGHTA and CDR2 is FQGNSA in the germline V gene. This CDR3 has 18 amino acids. Trimming cost V 1 base and J 6 bases; bases outside gene matches: 9.

V usage is TRBV4-2 and J usage is TRBJ2-1; 11 nucleotides match TRBD2. CDR1 is LGHNA and CDR2 is YNFKEQ in the germline V gene. The junction had 8 bases not matched to a gene; V was cut back by 4 bases and J by 9 bases. This CDR3 contains 15 residues. Here the CDR3 DNA reads TGTGCCAGCAGCCCCGGGGCACTAGCGGGAGTTGAGCAGTTCTTC. It translates to CASSPGALAGVEQFF.

This clone has only one observation. The V gene is TRBV5-8, the J gene TRBJ2-1; 14 bases are shared with TRBD2. V was pared by 5 bases and J by 7 bases, with 5 bases of the junction left unmatched. The CDR3 spans 15 residues. Germline V CDR1 and CDR2: SGHTS, YDEGEE. CDR3 sequence (DNA): TGTGCCAGCAGTCCGAGACTAGCGGGGGGGAATGAGCAGTTCTTC. This codes for CASSPRLAGGNEQFF.

The V and J genes are TRBV4-2 and TRBJ2-7, with 14 bases that match TRBD2. The junction had 1 base not matched to a gene; V was cut back by 0 bases and J by 0 bases. CDR3 length: 17 amino acids. Germline V gene data show CDR1 as LGHNA and CDR2 as YNFKEQ. The CDR3 DNA is TGTGCCAGCAGCCAAGAGGGGACTAGCGGGAGCTCCTACGAGCAGTACTTC. Amino acid sequence: CASSQEGTSGSSYEQYF.

CDR3 sequence (DNA): TGTGCCAGCAGCTTAGCGGTGGGACAGGGTAACACCATATATTTT. This translates into CASSLAVGQGNTIYF. The chain employs TRBV7-2 and TRBJ1-3; 9 nucleotides agree with TRBD1. The length of the CDR3 is 15 residues. Germline CDR1 reads SGHTA; CDR2 reads FQGNSA. Trimming removed 0 bases from V and 7 bases from J; junction bases left unmatched: 4.